The rows below give T cell receptor beta chains drawn from one sample of a study of blood T cell repertoires in COVID-19. Some clones are missing from TCRdb's copy, which holds only in-frame ones; the method was immunoSEQ multiplex PCR. The sample includes about 350,000 clones, about nine tenths of them seen just once. The material sequenced was PBMCs or T cells enriched from blood (not recorded which). The receptors here all came from a woman aged 30 to 39 who had been exposed to COVID-19. The CDR3 runs from the conserved cysteine through the conserved F or W. D genes are given only for firm matches. Clone size is not always given. Where it is, it says once, few, many or a class for expanded clones.

v_call	clone_size	d_call	j_call	cdr3_aa	cdr3_nt
TRBV7-9	NA	TRBD2	TRBJ2-1	CASHPREAVYNEQFF	TGTGCCAGCCACCCTCGGGAGGCCGTCTACAATGAGCAGTTCTTC
TRBV10-1	NA	TRBD1	TRBJ2-1	CASSEGQGAADEQFF	TGCGCCAGCAGTGAAGGACAGGGGGCCGCGGATGAGCAGTTCTTC
TRBV29-1	NA	TRBD1	TRBJ1-2	CSVDEPGQRFGGYTF	TGCAGCGTTGACGAACCGGGACAGCGTTTCGGGGGCTACACCTTC
TRBV7-9	NA	NA	TRBJ1-3	CASSSNLDVSSGNTIYF	TGTGCCAGCAGCTCCAACCTAGACGTAAGCTCTGGAAACACCATATATTTT
TRBV28	NA	TRBD1	TRBJ2-4	CASSLWGTVKNIQYF	TGTGCCAGCAGTTTATGGGGGACAGTCAAAAACATTCAGTACTTC
TRBV27	NA	TRBD1	TRBJ2-7	CASNSGTGRYEQYF	TGTGCCAGCAACTCGGGGACAGGGAGGTACGAGCAGTACTTC
TRBV30	NA	NA	TRBJ2-5	CAWSVGSGEETQYF	TGTGCCTGGAGTGTAGGAAGCGGAGAAGAGACCCAGTACTTC
TRBV3-1/TRBV3-2	NA	TRBD2	TRBJ2-3	CASSRGLAVNTDTQYF	TGTGCCAGCAGCCGTGGACTAGCGGTTAACACAGATACGCAGTATTTT
TRBV6-5	NA	TRBD1	TRBJ2-3	CASSKSQGESDTQYF	TGTGCCAGCAGTAAATCGCAGGGGGAGTCAGATACGCAGTATTTT
TRBV5-1	NA	TRBD1	TRBJ1-6	CASSPQPGQGASPLHF	TGCGCCAGCAGCCCCCAACCGGGACAGGGGGCATCGCCCCTCCACTTT
TRBV7-9	NA	TRBD1	TRBJ2-7	CASSFRDRSSYEQYF	TGTGCCAGCAGCTTCCGGGACAGGAGTTCCTACGAGCAGTACTTC
TRBV28	once	NA	TRBJ1-5	CASSLKQGRPLHQPQHF	TGTGCCAGCAGTCTAAAACAGGGAAGGCCCCTTCATCAGCCCCAGCATTTT
TRBV10-3	NA	NA	TRBJ2-1	CAISEGGRWDHEQFF	TGTGCCATCAGTGAGGGTGGGAGGTGGGACCATGAGCAGTTCTTC
TRBV9	NA	TRBD1	TRBJ1-2	CASSGRDSSYGYTF	TGTGCCAGCAGCGGCCGGGACAGCTCCTATGGCTACACCTTC
TRBV3-1/TRBV3-2	NA	TRBD2	TRBJ2-5	CASVAHGAGGQETQYF	TGTGCCAGCGTAGCGCATGGAGCGGGAGGACAAGAGACCCAGTACTTC
TRBV18	NA	TRBD1	TRBJ2-7	CASSDRTYEQYF	TGTGCCAGCTCGGACAGGACTTACGAGCAGTACTTC
TRBV28	NA	NA	TRBJ1-2	CASSATGDGYTF	TGTGCCAGCAGTGCAACAGGAGATGGCTACACCTTC
TRBV10-3	NA	NA	TRBJ2-7	CAISAAGSYEQYF	TGTGCCATCAGTGCGGCGGGTTCCTACGAGCAGTACTTC
TRBV6-5	NA	NA	TRBJ1-2	CASTGTQDYGYTF	TGTGCCAGCACCGGGACACAAGATTATGGCTACACCTTC
TRBV6-2/TRBV6-3	NA	TRBD2	TRBJ2-7	CASSATLQRGEQYF	TGTGCCAGCAGTGCTACCCTCCAGCGGGGCGAGCAGTACTTC
TRBV3-1/TRBV3-2	NA	TRBD2	TRBJ2-7	CASSQVVLAGASYEQYF	TGTGCCAGCAGCCAAGTCGTACTAGCGGGGGCCTCCTACGAGCAGTACTTC
TRBV19	NA	TRBD1	TRBJ2-7	CASSRGQDTYEQYF	TGTGCCAGTAGTAGAGGACAGGACACCTACGAGCAGTACTTC
TRBV30	NA	NA	TRBJ2-2	CAWSGALVTGELFF	TGTGCCTGGAGTGGAGCGTTGGTCACCGGGGAGCTGTTTTTT
TRBV30	NA	NA	TRBJ1-3	CAWSVPAGRYSGNTIYF	TGTGCCTGGAGTGTACCGGCAGGCCGTTACTCTGGAAACACCATATATTTT